The entry below gives a single T cell receptor (beta chain) sequence along with its context. The target of this receptor is not known. The input lacks base qualities; no much larger clone sits a single base away. The sample is drawn from a study of somatic mutations in cytotoxic T cells in rheumatoid arthritis (dated by TCRdb to about 2017). Broadly, across the study: Peripheral blood (about 28 ml EDTA) was collected from patients immediately after diagnosis and before any treatment began. Sorted V beta1+ cells also underwent TCRB sequencing, and some V beta antibody-stained T-cell populations were flow-sorted at nearly 100% purity on a FACSAria II or Sony SH800. The study asked whether expanded CD8+ T-cell clones in newly diagnosed, untreated rheumatoid arthritis carry somatic mutations, and used TCRB deep sequencing to characterize clonality. For 65 to 80 rheumatoid arthritis patients and fewer than 25 healthy controls, TCRB deep sequencing was carried out. The median ages of the patient and control groups were essentially identical. Here is what the overall study found, with its caveats: In 8 of 65 patients the largest CD8+ clone exceeded 20% of CD8+ cells, and several identical CD8+ TCRB sequences were shared between blood and synovial fluid. In patients, CD8+ clonality rose with age (Spearman r of about 0.51), which was not the case in healthy controls. There was no significant difference in CD8+ T-cell clonality between rheumatoid arthritis patients and age-matched healthy controls. It was unknown which antigens the expanded CD8+ clones targeted, and their absence from virus-specific databases did not exclude viral specificity. The slight underrepresentation of TRBV07 in patients was not corrected for multiple comparisons.

On an AutoMACS, CD4+ and CD8+ cells were isolated via positive magnetic bead selection, and their purity was verified by flow cytometry. A TCR V beta antibody panel was used in flow cytometry to screen first for clonal expansions, which were then characterized by TCRB deep sequencing of sorted CD8+ fractions. Peripheral blood mononuclear cells were isolated by Ficoll-Paque PLUS density gradient separation. Using Nucleospin Tissue or Tissue XS kits, DNA was extracted from CD4-enriched, CD8-enriched or PBMC samples, with quantification by a Qubit 2.0 fluorometer. V trim: 7 bases; J trim: 4 bases; unmatched bases: 25. CDR1 is given as MNHEY and CDR2 as SMNVEV, both from the germline V gene (reference sequence). From cysteine to phenylalanine, the CDR3 is 19 amino acids long. The entry retains the CDR3 DNA only, 57 bases that are in frame from base 1. The immunoSEQ assay was applied to genomic DNA for TCRB CDR3 sequencing. Turning to the authors' computational methods: Only a few patient CD8+ clones larger than 1% matched published virus-specific TCRB sequences when compared against them. Only productive TCRB rearrangements were included in the analyses. Defining a clone by its unique TCRB CDR3 sequence, the study calculated clonality as a productive clonality index derived from Shannon entropy. To calculate repertoire overlap between two samples, the template counts of each clone were considered relative to each sample's total templates. V-gene usage from TCRB sequencing and V-gene usage measured by flow cytometry were correlated (Spearman r of 0.61). TCRdb mirrors the immuneACCESS table, restricted to in-frame sequences. Some clones are absent from its copies; in checked studies, under half trace to an unresolved V gene, and the reason for the others is unknown. That table is the source of V, J and clone size, and D and trimming were worked out from the DNA. The sample profile shows 15,000 or so clones; more than 60% of them were found once. The top ten hold around 7% of the sample.

Recombination linked TRBV27 to TRBJ2-7; 7 central bases correspond to TRBD1. The receptor's source is an adult with rheumatoid arthritis. Sequencing was performed on CD8+ T cells sorted from blood. DNA sequence: TGTGCCAGCACTTCTCTGTTGGGACAGAGTATCCCGAAACCTTACGAGCAGTACTTC. This codes for CASTSLLGQSIPKPYEQYF.